This TCR beta chain was recorded in a study of cytomegalovirus exposure and HLA in healthy donors (dated by TCRdb to the late 2010s). With respect to the entire study: The 500 to 800 repertoires of the first cohort and the 110 or so validation repertoires were produced on the same platform, according to a later analysis. To predict cytomegalovirus infection status, the study combined high-throughput TCR immunosequencing, statistical association of individual TCRs with disease status, and machine learning. A separate validation cohort of some 130 different subjects was used in addition to the roughly 720-subject first cohort. The study aimed to test whether cataloging public T cell receptors could reveal signatures of past pathogen exposure. The paper as a whole reports these results and caveats: According to the authors, the approach could potentially be generalized to other disease states and immunological phenotypes. A later analysis found that TCRs clustered in the first cohort also tended to co-occur in the roughly 120 validation repertoires, with 94% of cluster scores above 0. In the study, some 180 TCR beta chains were listed as associated with cytomegalovirus. Most TCR sequences were seen in very few donors, while some public TCRs were found in many individuals. Three of the identified cytomegalovirus-associated TCR beta chains were confirmed in vitro to be specific for cytomegalovirus antigens. In both the original and validation cohorts, the classifier was reported to diagnose cytomegalovirus status with high specificity and sensitivity. The validation cohort had no HLA typing available for a later analysis, so co-occurrence within that cohort was assessed over all 120 or so repertoires.

V is cut by 7 bases and J by 1 base, and the space between the germline ends is 15 bases. CDR1 and CDR2 are drawn from the germline V gene (reference sequence): LNHDA, SQIVND. The CDR3 runs 15 amino acids, cysteine and phenylalanine included. Here the CDR3 DNA is all that survives: 45 bases in frame from base 1. The library was made by the immunoSEQ multiplex PCR assay. Processing in the source paper ran as follows. A statistical classification framework was built for diagnosing cytomegalovirus status from the catalog of TCR beta chain sequences. TCRdb stores this immuneACCESS table with in-frame sequences only. Part of the clones is absent; in the studies checked, under half of the shortfall reflects unresolved V genes, and no reason is known for the rest. V, J and clone size are taken as reported in that table, and D and trimming were inferred from the DNA itself. The sample yields approximately 81,000 clones; 85% to 95% were counted once. The top ten hold about 0.61% of the sample.

The donors belonged to the validation cohort of approximately 130 subjects, which was separate from the 666-subject first cohort. A word on this clone: Its target antigen remains unknown. No qualities accompany the bases; no much larger clone lies one base away.

Sequencing used PBMCs. The chain was built from TRBV19 and TRBJ2-3; a weak D assignment points to TRBD2 (6 bases agree). The sequence was collected from a man between 18 and 35 years old in good health and CMV-seronegative. The DNA sequence reads TGTGCCAGTACATACGGGACTCGTGGCACAGATACGCAGTATTTT. The resulting protein is CASTYGTRGTDTQYF. With the portions outside the CDR3 filled from the reference TRBV19 and TRBJ2-3 genes, the complete variable region becomes DGGITQSPKYLFRKEGQNVTLSCEQNLNHDAMYWYRQDPGQGLRLIYYSQIVNDFQKGDIAEGYSVSREKKESFPLTVTSAQKNPTAFYLCASTYGTRGTDTQYFGPGTRLTVL.